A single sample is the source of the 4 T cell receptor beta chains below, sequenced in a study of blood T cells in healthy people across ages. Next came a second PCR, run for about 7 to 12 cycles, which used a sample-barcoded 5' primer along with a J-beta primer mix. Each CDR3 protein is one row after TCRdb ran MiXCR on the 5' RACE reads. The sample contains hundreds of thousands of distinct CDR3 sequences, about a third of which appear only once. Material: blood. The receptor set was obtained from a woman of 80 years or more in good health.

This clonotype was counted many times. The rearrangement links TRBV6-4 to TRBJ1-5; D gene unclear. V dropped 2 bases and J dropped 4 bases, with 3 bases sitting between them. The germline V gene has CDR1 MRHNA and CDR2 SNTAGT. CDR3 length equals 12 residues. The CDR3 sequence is CASSDLNQPQHF. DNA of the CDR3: TGTGCCAGCAGTGACCTAAATCAGCCCCAGCATTTT.

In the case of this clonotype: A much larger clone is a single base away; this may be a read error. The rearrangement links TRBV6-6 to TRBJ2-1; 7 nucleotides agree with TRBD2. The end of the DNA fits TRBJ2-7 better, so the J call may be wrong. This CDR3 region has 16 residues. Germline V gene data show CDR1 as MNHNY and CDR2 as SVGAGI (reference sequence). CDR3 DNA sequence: TGTGCCAGCCGAACTAATATGGGAGGGAACTACAATGAGCAGTACTTC. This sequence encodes CASRTNMGGNYNEQYF.

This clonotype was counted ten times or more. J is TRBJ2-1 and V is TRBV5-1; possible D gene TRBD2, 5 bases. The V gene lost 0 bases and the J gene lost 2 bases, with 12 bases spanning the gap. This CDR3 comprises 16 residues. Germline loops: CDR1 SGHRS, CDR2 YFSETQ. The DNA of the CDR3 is TGCGCCAGCAGCTTGGGTGGAGGTGGACCCTACAATGAGCAGTTCTTC. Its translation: CASSLGGGGPYNEQFF.

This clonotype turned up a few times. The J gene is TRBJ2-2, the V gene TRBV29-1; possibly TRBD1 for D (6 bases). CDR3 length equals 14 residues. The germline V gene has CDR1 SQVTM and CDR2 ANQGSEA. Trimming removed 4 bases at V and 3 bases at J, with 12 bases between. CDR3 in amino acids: CSVGLGAYTGELFF. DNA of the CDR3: TGCAGCGTTGGTCTGGGGGCTTACACCGGGGAGCTGTTTTTT.